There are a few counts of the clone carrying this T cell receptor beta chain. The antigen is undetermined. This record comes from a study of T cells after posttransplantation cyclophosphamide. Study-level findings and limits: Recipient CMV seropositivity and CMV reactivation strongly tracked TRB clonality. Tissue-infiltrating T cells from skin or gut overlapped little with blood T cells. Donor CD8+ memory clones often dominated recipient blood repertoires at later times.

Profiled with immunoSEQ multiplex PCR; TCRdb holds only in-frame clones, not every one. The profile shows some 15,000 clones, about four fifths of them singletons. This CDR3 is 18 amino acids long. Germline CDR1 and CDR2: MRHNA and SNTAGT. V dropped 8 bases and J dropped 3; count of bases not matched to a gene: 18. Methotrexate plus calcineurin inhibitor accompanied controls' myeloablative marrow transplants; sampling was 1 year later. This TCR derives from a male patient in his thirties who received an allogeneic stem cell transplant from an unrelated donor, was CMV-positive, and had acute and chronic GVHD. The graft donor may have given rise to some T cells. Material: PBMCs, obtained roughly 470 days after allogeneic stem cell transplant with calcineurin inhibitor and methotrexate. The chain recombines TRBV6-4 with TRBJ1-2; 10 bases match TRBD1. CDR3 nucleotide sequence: TGTGCCAGCCCTCCACCGGACAGGGGGGCGCCTACCGACTATGGCTACACCTTC. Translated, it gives CASPPPDRGAPTDYGYTF.